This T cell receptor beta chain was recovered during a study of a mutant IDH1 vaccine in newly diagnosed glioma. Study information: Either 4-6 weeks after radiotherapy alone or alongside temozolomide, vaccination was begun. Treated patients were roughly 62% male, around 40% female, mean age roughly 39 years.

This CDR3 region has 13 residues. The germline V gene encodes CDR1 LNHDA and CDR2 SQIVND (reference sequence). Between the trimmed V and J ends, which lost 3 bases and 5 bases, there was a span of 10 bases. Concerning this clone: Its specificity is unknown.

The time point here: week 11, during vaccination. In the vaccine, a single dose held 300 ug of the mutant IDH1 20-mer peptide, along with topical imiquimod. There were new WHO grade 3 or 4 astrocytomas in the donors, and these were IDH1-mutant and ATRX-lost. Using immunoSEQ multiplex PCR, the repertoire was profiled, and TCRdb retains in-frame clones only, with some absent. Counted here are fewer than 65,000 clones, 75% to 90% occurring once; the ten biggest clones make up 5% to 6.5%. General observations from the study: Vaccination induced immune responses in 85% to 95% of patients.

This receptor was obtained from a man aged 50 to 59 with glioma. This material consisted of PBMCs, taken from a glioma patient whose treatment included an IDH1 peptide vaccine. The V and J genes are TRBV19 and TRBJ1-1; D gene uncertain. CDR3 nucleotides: TGTGCCAGTAGTATCGGGCTCGGAACTGAAGCTTTCTTT. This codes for CASSIGLGTEAFF.